The source of this T cell receptor beta chain is a study of glioma-infiltrating T cells. Study-level results: Tissue and blood shared very few CDR3 sequences. Tissue-blood divergence was below expectation in non-neoplastic patients, above in gliomas.

The iRepertoire nested amplicon-rescue multiplex PCR amplified TCR alpha and beta CDR3s from RNA. For one-step reverse transcription and amplification, about 85-400 ng of tissue mRNA or PBMC total RNA was used. TCRdb re-called the multiplex PCR reads through MiXCR, storing one row per CDR3 protein. The sample carries about 180,000 distinct CDR3 sequences, around 42% recorded once. Unmatched junction bases numbered 1, after V lost 3 bases and J lost 4 bases. CDR3 length: 14 residues. Germline lookup yields CDR1 MDHEN and CDR2 SYDVKM. The table lists this clonotype with a few counts. What it binds is unknown.

Sequenced material: glioma tissue, nonneoplastic brain tissue, or PBMCs (not recorded which). The V call is TRBV28, the J call TRBJ1-5; the match to TRBD1 covers 9 bases. The sequence came from a human donor with low-grade glioma or glioblastoma, undergoing nonglioma brain surgery, or in good health (not recorded which). The CDR3 spells CASSLDRGNQPQHF. The CDR3 DNA reads as TGTGCCAGCAGTTTGGACAGGGGAAATCAGCCCCAGCATTTT.